This T cell receptor beta chain was documented in a study of long-term antiretroviral therapy in people with HIV. Study information: The earliest samples came about a decade before the 2015 immediate-ART recommendation.

Runs used v3.0 of the immunoSEQ assay and were done at survey level. Sequencing was directed toward about 40,000-55,000 T-cell genomes in each sample. This table comes from immunoSEQ multiplex PCR, and its TCRdb copy is limited to in-frame clones, with some not included. The sample consists of roughly 28,000 clones, about 90% of them appearing once. Overall study results and limits: Pre-ART expanded TRB clones stayed dominant throughout, though often decreasing after ART.

Remarks on this clone: What it recognizes is unknown.

The sequencing here drew on unsorted PBMCs, taken 1.8 years after starting antiretroviral therapy. The clonotype comes from a woman aged 18-29 years with HIV.

The CDR3 region is CASSPRTGLGYTF. The CDR3 DNA reads TGCGCCAGCAGTCCGAGGACAGGGCTCGGCTACACCTTC. The chain has TRBV10-1 and TRBJ1-2, with 8 bases aligning to TRBD1. V lost 5 bases and J lost 8; bases outside the gene matches: 7. The CDR3 contains 13 residues. Germline V gene sequence: CDR1 WNHNN, CDR2 SYGVQD (reference sequence).